Listed below are T cell receptor beta chains from one sample, sequenced in a study of OX40 agonist ivuxolimab in advanced cancers. Profiled with immunoSEQ multiplex PCR; TCRdb holds only in-frame clones, not every one. This table holds roughly 60,000 clones, more than 80% found once. The input for sequencing was CD4+ or CD8+ T cells sorted from blood, taken in a trial of the OX40 agonist ivuxolimab. The source of these receptors is an adult with an advanced solid tumor such as melanoma, head and neck, liver or kidney cancer. The CDR3 runs from the conserved cysteine through the conserved F or W.

TRBJ2-5 | TRBV7-2 | CASSLAWGAGLETQYF
TRBJ2-1 | TRBV11-3 | CASSFETNPGAYNEQFF
TRBJ2-7 | TRBV5-5 | CASSLTSGEFYEQYF
TRBJ1-2 | TRBV19 | CASSIGRRSYGYTF
TRBJ1-2 | TRBV5-4 | CASSPDINYGYTF
TRBJ2-7 | TRBV6-5 | CASSSSGSIYYEQYF
TRBJ2-3 | TRBV11-3 | CASSDWRDTQYF
TRBJ1-1 | TRBV7-3 | CASSLGYTEAFF
TRBJ2-7 | TRBV4-3 | CASSHAAGTGGYEQYF
TRBJ2-4 | TRBV4-2 | CASSQGVNENIQYF
TRBJ1-2 | TRBV28 | CASSLGGHGYTF
TRBJ2-7 | TRBV5-4 | CASSSRAAGGSGEQYF
TRBJ2-7 | TRBV20-1 | CSAIEVEQYF
TRBJ2-7 | TRBV5-1 | CASSVLTSGYEQYF
TRBJ2-3 | TRBV7-2 | CASSPYGTGNEYF
TRBJ2-3 | TRBV18 | CASSPADTQYF
TRBJ1-2 | TRBV28 | CASSFAGDASGYGYTF
TRBJ2-5 | TRBV7-3 | CASSPTGQETQYF
TRBJ1-3 | TRBV28 | CASSPPRGTPSSGNTIYF
TRBJ2-3 | TRBV7-2 | CASSLASGRAPDTQYF
TRBJ2-3 | TRBV7-2 | CASSLAERWRGPDTQYF
TRBJ1-5 | TRBV6-6 | CASSNRDRGFQPQHF
TRBJ2-3 | TRBV11-3 | CASSLLRERSDTQYF
TRBJ2-1 | TRBV5-1 | CASSLPGLAGEQFF
TRBJ2-3 | TRBV7-2 | CASSFASGLTDTQYF
TRBJ2-1 | TRBV19 | CASSILSSGAGFYNEQFF